This T cell receptor beta chain was recovered during a study of cytomegalovirus exposure and HLA in healthy donors. Study outcomes and limitations: It is likely that the observed cluster of highly shared sequence variants was a sequencing artifact.

The CDR3 totals 18 residues. Amplification used 60 Vbeta primers and 13 Jbeta primers. Measured with immunoSEQ multiplex PCR; TCRdb has only the in-frame clones, and not every one. This sample's table has tens of thousands of clones. Remarks on this clone: As yet, its antigen is unknown. The sample holds other DNA sequences that translate to the same CDR3.

This TCR came from a middle-aged man in good health and CMV-seronegative. Source material: PBMCs. The chain uses TRBV1 and TRBJ2-5; the D segment call TRBD1 is taken from the table without a DNA check. TRBV1 is reported as a pseudogene. The CDR3 DNA follows: TGCACCCCCAGCCAGCTCCTCTTGTCACTCCAGGGTATGAAGACCCAGTACTTC. Translating gives CTPSQLLLSLQGMKTQYF.